The 30 T cell receptor beta chains given below trace back to one sample, sequenced in a study of T cell repertoires in cytomegalovirus infection. The antigens of these receptors remain unknown. TCRdb used MiXCR to reprocess the reads, holding one entry per CDR3 protein. This sample has around 710,000 distinct CDR3 sequences, with roughly 28% found just once. Material: cultured CD8+ T cells from PBMCs, obtained from culture after CMV antigen stimulation. These receptor sequences come from a human donor in good health (CMV status not recorded). Some clones in this sample may be carry-over from other donors' samples.

This clonotype was detected a few times. The chain combines TRBV4-3 with TRBJ1-6, with 10 bases that match TRBD1. CDR3 length equals 18 residues. V shed 4 bases and J 1 base; nucleotides not matched to a gene: 7. CDR1 and CDR2 from the germline V gene are LGHNA and YSLEER. CDR3 loop: CASSLWLGQGSYNSPLHF. In DNA, the CDR3 is TGCGCCAGCAGCCTCTGGTTGGGACAGGGGTCCTATAATTCACCCCTCCACTTT.

This clonotype has just one count. The chain combines TRBV14 with TRBJ2-1; 8 nucleotides line up with TRBD2. The junction had 8 bases not matched to a gene; V was cut back by 0 bases and J by 7 bases. The germline V gene encodes CDR1 SGHDN and CDR2 FVKESK. This CDR3 is built from 16 residues. CDR3 DNA sequence: TGTGCCAGCAGCCAAGATCCGGGGGGGCCGGGAAATGAGCAGTTCTTC. Amino acid sequence: CASSQDPGGPGNEQFF.

V and J are TRBV5-4 and TRBJ1-2; D gene unclear. Per the germline V gene, CDR1 is SGHNT and CDR2 is YYREEE (reference sequence). This CDR3 is 14 amino acids long. V lost 4 bases, J lost 5 bases, and 15 bases lay in between. The CDR3 is CASSTQASWYGYTF. The DNA of the CDR3 is TGTGCCAGCAGCACGCAGGCCTCGTGGTATGGCTACACCTTC.

This clonotype is a singleton in its sample. This chain links TRBV6-2 or TRBV6-3 with TRBJ1-2; D gene ambiguous. With 2 bases removed from V and 2 bases from J, the gap between germline ends came to 12 bases. CDR3 length: 15 residues. CDR1 is MNHEY, CDR2 SVGEGT, per germline. The CDR3 loop is CASSYVYRPNYGYTF. As DNA, the CDR3 is TGTGCCAGCAGTTACGTATACAGACCAAACTATGGCTACACCTTC.

The chain carries TRBV7-6 and TRBJ2-5; 10 bases are shared with TRBD2. CDR1 is SGHVS, CDR2 FNYEAQ, per germline. V lost 7 bases, J lost 0 bases, and 8 bases stayed unmatched. This CDR3 has 16 residues. The CDR3 spells CASKGETSGDQETQYF. The CDR3 DNA reads as TGTGCCAGCAAAGGGGAAACTAGCGGGGACCAAGAGACCCAGTACTTC.

This clonotype has a handful of counts. The chain carries TRBV6-2 or TRBV6-3 and TRBJ2-4, with TRBD2 identical over 10 bases. Unmatched junction bases numbered 8, after V lost 0 bases and J lost 0 bases. The CDR3 is made up of 19 amino acids. Germline loops: CDR1 MNHEY, CDR2 SVGEGT. The CDR3 DNA sequence: TGTGCCAGCAGTTACTCAGGCCTACTAGCGGGGCTAGCCAAAAACATTCAGTACTTC. Its protein is CASSYSGLLAGLAKNIQYF.

V and J are TRBV20-1 and TRBJ1-6, with TRBD1 identical over 7 bases. Germline CDR1 and CDR2: DFQATT and SNEGSKA (reference sequence). The CDR3 consists of 17 residues. V gave up 0 bases and J gave up 7 bases; unmatched junction bases: 12. Here the CDR3 DNA reads TGCAGTGCTAGAGATCTAAGGGGGACAGAACAAAATTCACCCCTCCACTTT. Its translation: CSARDLRGTEQNSPLHF.

This clonotype was detected only once. Here the CDR3 reads CASSPPPKRGGGIDTQYF. CDR3 sequence (DNA): TGCGCCAGCAGCCCCCCCCCTAAGCGGGGGGGAGGGATAGATACGCAGTATTTT. V and J are TRBV4-1 and TRBJ2-3; 10 bases fit TRBD2. J gave up 5 bases and V 4 bases, and 15 bases lay outside the gene matches. This CDR3 spans 18 amino acids. Germline values: CDR1 MGHRA, CDR2 YSYEKL.

This clonotype has just a few counts. CDR3 loop: CASSIGVGGDEQYF. The DNA for the CDR3 is TGTGCCAGTAGTATAGGGGTAGGGGGCGACGAGCAGTACTTC. The V gene is TRBV19, the J gene TRBJ2-7; 7 bases are shared with TRBD1. This CDR3 region has 14 residues. V was pared by 1 base and J by 5 bases, with 5 bases of the junction left unmatched. CDR1 is LNHDA and CDR2 is SQIVND in the germline V gene (reference sequence).

The DNA for the CDR3 is TGTGCCATCAGTGTAACTCAGGGGAATGCCTATGGCTACACCTTC. It yields the protein CAISVTQGNAYGYTF. V and J are TRBV10-3 and TRBJ1-2; TRBD1 is a possible D gene (6 bases). CDR1 is ENHRY and CDR2 is SYGVKD in the germline V gene. V lost 4 bases, J lost 4 bases, and 16 bases lay in between. This CDR3 is 15 amino acids long.

As DNA, the CDR3 is TGTGCCAGCAGCTCCACGGACGATAGCAATCAGCCCCAGCATTTT. Its translation is CASSSTDDSNQPQHF. The chain has TRBV7-6 and TRBJ1-5; D gene ambiguous. The germline V gene has CDR1 SGHVS and CDR2 FNYEAQ. This CDR3 comprises 15 residues. V lost 4 bases to trimming and J lost 0 bases, with 10 bases between them. Variable domain in full (rest from reference TRBV7-6 and TRBJ1-5): GAGVSQSPRYKVTKRGQDVALRCDPISGHVSLYWYRQALGQGPEFLTYFNYEAQQDKSGLPNDRFSAERPEGSISTLTIQRTEQRDSAMYRCASSSTDDSNQPQHFGDGTRLSIL.

In its sample, this clonotype was seen many times. The chain combines TRBV7-9 with TRBJ2-7; TRBD1 or TRBD2 may be the D gene (5 bases each). The CDR3 length is 17 residues. Trimming removed 1 base at V and 2 bases at J, with 18 bases between. Germline lookup yields CDR1 SEHNR and CDR2 FQNEAQ (reference sequence). The CDR3 protein is CASSLVPGREKPYEQYF. The CDR3, as DNA: TGTGCCAGCAGCTTAGTCCCGGGCAGGGAGAAACCCTACGAGCAGTACTTC.

Comment on this clonotype: One junction end disagrees with the germline gene, perhaps due to a read error. V and J are TRBV6-8 and TRBJ1-1; the D gene is possibly TRBD1 (6 bases). The CDR3 runs to 13 residues. Germline CDR1 MNHGY, CDR2 SAAAGT. The CDR3 DNA is TGTGCCAGCACCTTATACGCGGGGGCTGATGCTTTCTTT. It specifies CASTLYAGADAFF.

Concerning this clonotype: A junction end diverges from the germline sequence, so it may reflect a read error. This chain joins TRBV5-6 and TRBJ1-1; D is perhaps TRBD1 (5 bases). The CDR3 is made up of 14 amino acids. Germline assignment: CDR1 SGHDT and CDR2 YYEEEE. CDR3 coding DNA: TGTGCCAGCAGTCCCGGGGCCCGAAAAACTGATGCTTTCTTT. It translates to CASSPGARKTDAFF. The entire variable domain, with the rest obtained from reference TRBV5-6 and TRBJ1-1, is as follows: DAGVTQSPTHLIKTRGQQVTLRCSPKSGHDTVSWYQQALGQGPQFIFQYYEEEERQRGNFPDRFSGHQFPNYSSELNVNALLLGDSALYLCASSPGARKTDAFFGQGTRLTVV.

The gene calls are TRBV19 and TRBJ2-7; D is ambiguous. This CDR3 has 13 amino acids. Germline V gives CDR1 LNHDA, CDR2 SQIVND (reference sequence). Trimming removed 3 bases from V and 3 bases from J, with 9 bases in between. CDR3 sequence: CASSIAAVYEQYF. The CDR3 DNA sequence: TGTGCCAGTAGTATCGCGGCAGTCTACGAGCAGTACTTC.

The chain combines TRBV6-6 with TRBJ1-2; 9 bases are a match to TRBD1. This CDR3 has 14 residues. Germline values: CDR1 MNHNY, CDR2 SVGAGI (reference sequence). J gave up 7 bases and V 8 bases, and 11 bases lay outside the gene matches. CDR3 coding DNA: TGTGCCAGCTGGACAGGGGTAGGAAGGATTGGCTACACCTTC. This gives the protein CASWTGVGRIGYTF.

This clonotype turned up a few times. The V call is TRBV15, the J call TRBJ1-5, with D possibly being TRBD1 (6 bases). Germline CDR1 is LNHNV and CDR2 is YYDKDF (reference sequence). V was cut by 1 base and J by 7 bases, with 23 bases left in between. The CDR3 is 18 residues long. CDR3 sequence reads: CATSRAGGDIWPGQPQHF. In DNA form, the CDR3 reads TGTGCCACCAGCAGAGCCGGCGGGGACATATGGCCCGGACAGCCCCAGCATTTT.

This clonotype occurred a few times. CDR3 in amino acids: CASLLQGAKGEAGANVLTF. In nucleotides, the CDR3 is TGTGCCAGCCTCCTACAGGGGGCGAAGGGAGAGGCTGGGGCCAACGTCCTGACTTTC. The chain joins TRBV28 to TRBJ2-6; 9 positions agree with TRBD1. This CDR3 has 19 residues. Trimming at V came to 8 bases and at J to 2 bases, leaving 16 bases not matched to a gene. The germline V gene has CDR1 MDHEN and CDR2 SYDVKM.

The sample holds a few counts of this clonotype. This chain uses TRBV13 with TRBJ2-1, with D uncertain. V was clipped by 0 bases and J by 5 bases, with 8 bases between them. CDR1 and CDR2 (germline): PRHDT, FYEKMQ (reference sequence). The length of the CDR3 is 14 residues. The chain's CDR3 is CASSLGQSDNEQFF. The CDR3 nucleotides read TGTGCCAGCAGCTTAGGTCAGTCGGACAATGAGCAGTTCTTC.

The chain recombines TRBV7-9 with TRBJ2-7, with 10 bases that match TRBD2. This CDR3 has 15 amino acids. V dropped 2 bases and J dropped 2; count of bases not matched to a gene: 3. Germline V lookup: CDR1 SEHNR, CDR2 FQNEAQ (reference sequence). The CDR3 protein is CASSLLAGAAYEQYF. The DNA for the CDR3 is TGTGCCAGCAGCTTACTAGCGGGGGCCGCCTACGAGCAGTACTTC.

The chain is built from TRBV7-9 and TRBJ2-5, with D unresolved. Germline V gives CDR1 SEHNR, CDR2 FQNEAQ (reference sequence). This CDR3 region has 15 residues. Trimming pared 1 base from V and 6 bases from J, leaving 15 bases between. The CDR3 DNA reads as TGTGCCAGCAGCTTAGATAGGGTGGTTCGAAAGACCCAGTACTTC. Its protein product is CASSLDRVVRKTQYF.

In its sample, this clonotype was seen many times. V gene TRBV7-9 combines with J gene TRBJ2-3; 9 nucleotides align to TRBD2. This CDR3 comprises 16 residues. V gave up 6 bases and J gave up 0 bases; unmatched junction bases: 7. Germline values: CDR1 SEHNR, CDR2 FQNEAQ (reference sequence). The CDR3 here is CASRPLSGGSTDTQYF. The CDR3 DNA reads as TGTGCCAGCAGACCGCTTAGCGGGGGAAGCACAGATACGCAGTATTTT.

The chain has TRBV6-5 and TRBJ1-6; D is possibly TRBD1 (5 bases). This CDR3 is 12 amino acids long. The V gene lost 8 bases and the J gene lost 9 bases, with 11 bases spanning the gap. Germline loops: CDR1 MNHEY, CDR2 SVGAGI. The chain's CDR3 is CASAGYGSPLHF. As DNA, the CDR3 is TGTGCCAGCGCAGGGTATGGTTCACCCCTCCACTTT.

This chain uses TRBV12-3 or TRBV12-4 with TRBJ2-3; the D is unclear. There are 16 residues in the CDR3. The V end was cut by 3 bases, the J end by 4 bases, with 17 bases between. For the CDR3, the DNA is TGTGCCAGCAGTTTGGTTGTACTTTCGGCCGCAGATACGCAGTATTTT. Its translation: CASSLVVLSAADTQYF.

The CDR3 nucleotides are TGTGCCAGTGCCGGGGGGGCTGCCTACGAGCAGTACTTC. Encoded protein: CASAGGAAYEQYF. The V call is TRBV6-8, the J call TRBJ2-7; 8 bases are shared with TRBD2. The length of the CDR3 is 13 residues. Germline V CDR1 and CDR2: MNHGY, SAAAGT. V shed 9 bases and J 2 bases; nucleotides not matched to a gene: 6.

This clonotype was seen more than once but under ten times. This rearrangement joins TRBV6-6 to TRBJ1-5; 11 bases line up with TRBD1. Looked up from germline, CDR1 is MNHNY and CDR2 is SVGAGI (reference sequence). V lost 4 bases and J lost 4; bases outside the gene matches: 6. The CDR3 totals 16 residues. The CDR3: CASSSLRDRGNQPQHF. CDR3 sequence (DNA): TGTGCCAGCAGTTCACTCCGGGACAGGGGGAATCAGCCCCAGCATTTT.

This clonotype was counted at least ten times. The chain recombines TRBV12-3 or TRBV12-4 with TRBJ2-1, with 7 nucleotides matching TRBD2. V lost 6 bases and J lost 5; bases outside the gene matches: 7. CDR3 size: 14 residues. The CDR3 DNA reads as TGTGCCAGCAGCCCTACCGGGGGGAACAATGAGCAGTTCTTC. Translating gives CASSPTGGNNEQFF.

The chain joins TRBV9 to TRBJ2-5; perhaps TRBD2 as D (6 bases). This CDR3 spans 15 amino acids. V lost 3 bases to trimming and J lost 5 bases, with 17 bases between them. The germline gives CDR1 SGDLS, CDR2 YYNGEE. The CDR3, as DNA: TGTGCCAGCAGCGCAGCCGGGGGAGGTGACGAGACCCAGTACTTC. Its protein is CASSAAGGGDETQYF.

A few counts support this clonotype. The CDR3, as DNA: TGTGCCATCAGTGAGTCGACGGGGGGGGTTCAGCCCCAGCATTTT. It translates to CAISESTGGVQPQHF. The chain couples TRBV10-3 to TRBJ1-5; possibly TRBD1 for D (5 bases). The V gene lost 0 bases and the J gene lost 6 bases, with 12 bases spanning the gap. The CDR3 is 15 residues long. Germline loops: CDR1 ENHRY, CDR2 SYGVKD.

The chain is built from TRBV24-1 and TRBJ2-3; 9 bases map to TRBD1. Germline V CDR1 and CDR2: KGHDR, SFDVKD. The CDR3 spans 14 residues. V shed 10 bases and J 3 bases; nucleotides not matched to a gene: 7. The CDR3 protein is CATSGTGRTDTQYF. The CDR3 DNA reads TGTGCCACATCCGGGACAGGGCGTACAGATACGCAGTATTTT.